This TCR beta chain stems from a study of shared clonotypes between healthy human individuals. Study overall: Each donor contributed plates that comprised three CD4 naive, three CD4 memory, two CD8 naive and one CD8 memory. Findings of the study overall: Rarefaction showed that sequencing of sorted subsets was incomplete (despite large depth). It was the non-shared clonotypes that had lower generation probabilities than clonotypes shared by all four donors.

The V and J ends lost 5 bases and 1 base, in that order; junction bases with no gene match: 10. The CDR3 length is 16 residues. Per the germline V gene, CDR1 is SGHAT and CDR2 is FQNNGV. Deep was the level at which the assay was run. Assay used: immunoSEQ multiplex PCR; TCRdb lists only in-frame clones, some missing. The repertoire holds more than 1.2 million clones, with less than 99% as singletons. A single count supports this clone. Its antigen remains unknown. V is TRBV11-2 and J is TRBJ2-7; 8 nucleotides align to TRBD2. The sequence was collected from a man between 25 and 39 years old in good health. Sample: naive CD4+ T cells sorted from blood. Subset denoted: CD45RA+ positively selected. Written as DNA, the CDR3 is TGTGCCAGCAGCCTATGGGTGGCTAGCGGGTCCTACGAGCAGTACTTC. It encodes CASSLWVASGSYEQYF.